This T cell receptor beta chain was sequenced during a study of blood T cell repertoires in COVID-19. Background on the study: The United States, Italy and Spain provided the acute and convalescent COVID-19 samples. T cells, B-cell-depleted T cells, or PBMCs supplied cDNA or gDNA.

As handled by the study authors: Cell counts per sample came from amplifying reference gene primers. Assay: immunoSEQ multiplex PCR; the TCRdb copy retains only in-frame clones and omits some. V, J and clone size were drawn from that table, and D and trimming were deduced from the DNA. Here the sample spans 35,000 to 40,000 clones, more than 70% being singletons. Unmatched junction bases numbered 8, after V lost 4 bases and J lost 6 bases. CDR1 and CDR2 (germline): MNHEY, SMNVEV (reference sequence). The CDR3 consists of 15 residues. V gene TRBV27 combines with J gene TRBJ1-2; 10 bases are a match to TRBD1. The sequenced sample was peripheral blood. The clonotype originates from a man in his 60s with active COVID-19. CDR3 sequence (DNA): TGTGCCAGCAGTTCACGACAGGGGGCTCCTAATGGCTACACCTTC. Protein: CASSSRQGAPNGYTF.